This TCR beta chain was identified in a study of OX40 agonist ivuxolimab in advanced cancers. Overall study context: Two cutaneous melanoma patients and one hepatocellular carcinoma patient, three in all, had partial responses.

This CDR3 comprises 12 residues. Clones were sequenced by immunoSEQ multiplex PCR, and TCRdb holds only the in-frame ones, with some missing. Among approximately 77,000 clones listed, around 85% were seen once. This clone was seen only a few times. The gene calls are TRBV21-1 and TRBJ1-5; the table's D call of TRBD1 was not tested on the DNA. TRBV21-1 counts as a pseudogene. The specimen comprised CD4+ or CD8+ T cells sorted from blood, sampled in a trial of the OX40 agonist ivuxolimab. The sequence derives from an adult with an advanced solid tumor such as melanoma, head and neck, liver or kidney cancer. For the CDR3, the DNA is TGCAGGGGCAGGGATTTAAATCAGCCCCAGCATTTT. The encoded protein is CRGRDLNQPQHF.